A selection of T cell receptor beta chains follows, all from one sample in a study of lung T cells in sarcoidosis with Löfgren's syndrome. One entry per CDR3 protein, called by TCRdb with MiXCR from the reads. The profile covers tens of thousands of distinct CDR3 sequences, with less than 25% appearing a single time and 2% to 2.5% taken by the ten largest. The specimen sequenced was CD4+ T cells from PBMCs. The receptors were gathered from a human donor with sarcoidosis (Löfgren's syndrome or another form), or a control subject (not recorded which). Both conserved end residues are part of each CDR3. A D gene is named only where the DNA matches it firmly. For some rows the clone size is stated as once, few or many, or as a class when expanded; others skip it.

cdr3_aa: CATSEAADSTDTQYF
cdr3_nt: TGTGCCACCAGTGAGGCAGCGGATAGCACAGATACGCAGTATTTT
d_call: NA
j_call: TRBJ2-3
v_call: TRBV24-1
clone_size: many

cdr3_aa: CASSIIGTGSSDTQYF
cdr3_nt: TGTGCCAGCAGCATTATCGGGACAGGGTCTTCGGATACGCAGTATTTT
d_call: TRBD1
j_call: TRBJ2-3
v_call: TRBV7-3
clone_size: many

cdr3_aa: CSARSPRGTGELFF
cdr3_nt: TGCAGTGCTCGGTCCCCGAGGGGCACCGGGGAGCTGTTTTTT
d_call: NA
j_call: TRBJ2-2
v_call: TRBV20-1
clone_size: many

cdr3_aa: CASSLQAGTDNEQFF
cdr3_nt: TGTGCCAGCAGTTTACAGGCAGGCACTGACAATGAGCAGTTCTTC
d_call: NA
j_call: TRBJ2-1
v_call: TRBV12-3/TRBV12-4
clone_size: NA

cdr3_aa: CASSQLDVGTGELFF
cdr3_nt: TGTGCCAGCAGCCAATTGGACGTAGGCACCGGGGAGCTGTTTTTT
d_call: NA
j_call: TRBJ2-2
v_call: TRBV3-1
clone_size: few

cdr3_aa: CASSSTTLTDTQYF
cdr3_nt: TGTGCCAGCAGCTCTACAACTCTCACAGATACGCAGTATTTT
d_call: NA
j_call: TRBJ2-3
v_call: TRBV7-9
clone_size: many

cdr3_aa: CASSRPGMDHEQYF
cdr3_nt: TGTGCCAGTAGTCGGCCGGGGATGGACCACGAGCAGTACTTC
d_call: NA
j_call: TRBJ2-7
v_call: TRBV19
clone_size: NA

cdr3_aa: CASSSRGTGGAYEQYF
cdr3_nt: TGTGCCAGCAGTTCCCGAGGGACAGGGGGCGCCTACGAGCAGTACTTC
d_call: TRBD1
j_call: TRBJ2-7
v_call: TRBV28
clone_size: many

cdr3_aa: CASVRKLAGGLIGKQYF
cdr3_nt: TGTGCCAGCGTGCGTAAACTAGCGGGAGGACTCATTGGGAAGCAGTACTTC
d_call: TRBD2
j_call: TRBJ2-7
v_call: TRBV6-2/TRBV6-3
clone_size: few

cdr3_aa: CASSPTSGGPYNEQFF
cdr3_nt: TGTGCCAGCAGCCCGACTAGCGGGGGACCCTACAATGAGCAGTTCTTC
d_call: TRBD2
j_call: TRBJ2-1
v_call: TRBV14
clone_size: NA

cdr3_aa: CSARPQENTEAFF
cdr3_nt: TGCAGTGCTAGACCACAAGAGAACACTGAAGCTTTCTTT
d_call: NA
j_call: TRBJ1-1
v_call: TRBV20-1
clone_size: many

cdr3_aa: CASSSNRGDTGELFF
cdr3_nt: TGTGCCAGCAGTTCTAACAGGGGGGACACCGGGGAGCTGTTTTTT
d_call: TRBD1
j_call: TRBJ2-2
v_call: TRBV27
clone_size: many

cdr3_aa: CAISQGQGGPLHF
cdr3_nt: TGTGCCATCAGTCAGGGACAGGGAGGCCCCCTCCACTTT
d_call: TRBD1
j_call: TRBJ1-6
v_call: TRBV10-3
clone_size: NA

cdr3_aa: CASSLEGTSNQPQHF
cdr3_nt: TGTGCCAGCAGCTTAGAGGGGACGAGCAATCAGCCCCAGCATTTT
d_call: NA
j_call: TRBJ1-5
v_call: TRBV7-2
clone_size: many

cdr3_aa: CASSPPGTGDSNQPQHF
cdr3_nt: TGTGCCAGCTCACCTCCCGGGACAGGGGATAGCAATCAGCCCCAGCATTTT
d_call: TRBD1
j_call: TRBJ1-5
v_call: TRBV18
clone_size: few

cdr3_aa: CASSPGPAREETQYF
cdr3_nt: TGTGCCAGCAGCCCGGGACCGGCGAGAGAAGAGACCCAGTACTTC
d_call: NA
j_call: TRBJ2-5
v_call: TRBV7-3
clone_size: many

cdr3_aa: CSAGNRAGEQYF
cdr3_nt: TGCAGTGCGGGTAACAGGGCGGGCGAGCAGTACTTC
d_call: NA
j_call: TRBJ2-7
v_call: TRBV20-1
clone_size: many

cdr3_aa: CASSQYSVNTEAFF
cdr3_nt: TGTGCCAGCAGCCAGTACAGCGTTAACACTGAAGCTTTCTTT
d_call: NA
j_call: TRBJ1-1
v_call: TRBV3-1
clone_size: few

cdr3_aa: CASSFPQGVDNYGYTF
cdr3_nt: TGTGCCAGCAGTTTCCCTCAGGGGGTGGATAACTATGGCTACACCTTC
d_call: TRBD1
j_call: TRBJ1-2
v_call: TRBV28
clone_size: few

cdr3_aa: CASTRTGSIYEQYF
cdr3_nt: TGTGCCAGCACTCGGACAGGGTCCATCTACGAGCAGTACTTC
d_call: TRBD1
j_call: TRBJ2-7
v_call: TRBV6-1
clone_size: many

cdr3_aa: CASSPLQGARHNEQFF
cdr3_nt: TGTGCCAGCAGCCCGTTACAGGGAGCTCGCCACAATGAGCAGTTCTTC
d_call: NA
j_call: TRBJ2-1
v_call: TRBV11-2
clone_size: NA

cdr3_aa: CSASQAPGTGELFF
cdr3_nt: TGCAGTGCTTCCCAGGCCCCGGGGACCGGGGAGCTGTTTTTT
d_call: NA
j_call: TRBJ2-2
v_call: TRBV20-1
clone_size: many

cdr3_aa: CASSLDQRGTDTQYF
cdr3_nt: TGTGCCAGCAGCTTGGACCAGCGGGGCACAGATACGCAGTATTTT
d_call: NA
j_call: TRBJ2-3
v_call: TRBV5-4
clone_size: few

cdr3_aa: CASSGTGFNLFF
cdr3_nt: TGTGCCAGCAGTGGGACAGGGTTTAATCTGTTCTTC
d_call: TRBD1
j_call: TRBJ2-1
v_call: TRBV2
clone_size: few

cdr3_aa: CASRRDSSDQAQHF
cdr3_nt: TGTGCCAGCAGGCGGGACAGCTCAGATCAGGCCCAGCATTTT
d_call: TRBD1
j_call: TRBJ1-5
v_call: TRBV28
clone_size: many

cdr3_aa: CASSLTGTTYNEQFF
cdr3_nt: TGTGCCAGCAGCTTAACCGGGACAACCTACAATGAGCAGTTCTTC
d_call: NA
j_call: TRBJ2-1
v_call: TRBV7-2
clone_size: NA

cdr3_aa: CASSRERERDEQYF
cdr3_nt: TGTGCCAGCAGCCGGGAGCGGGAGAGAGACGAGCAGTACTTC
d_call: TRBD2
j_call: TRBJ2-7
v_call: TRBV4-2
clone_size: NA

cdr3_aa: CASSGDRGSWITEAFF
cdr3_nt: TGTGCCAGCAGTGGAGACAGGGGTTCCTGGATAACTGAAGCTTTCTTT
d_call: TRBD1
j_call: TRBJ1-1
v_call: TRBV12-3/TRBV12-4
clone_size: many

cdr3_aa: CATSRGTPGLASEQFF
cdr3_nt: TGTGCCACCAGCAGAGGGACACCGGGACTAGCAAGTGAGCAGTTCTTC
d_call: TRBD2
j_call: TRBJ2-1
v_call: TRBV15
clone_size: many

cdr3_aa: CASCGQAGNSPLHF
cdr3_nt: TGTGCCAGCTGCGGACAGGCCGGGAATTCACCCCTCCACTTT
d_call: TRBD1
j_call: TRBJ1-6
v_call: TRBV11-2
clone_size: NA

cdr3_aa: CASSYGDSPLHF
cdr3_nt: TGTGCCAGCAGTTATGGGGATTCACCCCTCCACTTT
d_call: NA
j_call: TRBJ1-6
v_call: TRBV6-1
clone_size: many